Detailed here is one T cell receptor beta chain. The antigen is not known. These data belong to a study of CD8 T cells in ankylosing spondylitis. Points from the study as a whole: The study identified a TCR beta motif of under ten highly homologous variants that appeared characteristic of ankylosing spondylitis blood. Disease-linked clones were CD8+ and relatively rare in peripheral blood. In the blood and synovial fluid of reactive arthritis, some motif variants had been previously reported.

By quantitative 5'-RACE with molecular barcodes, the TCR beta libraries were made. TCRdb re-called the 5' RACE reads with MiXCR, one entry per CDR3 protein. The sample carries hundreds of thousands of distinct CDR3 sequences, around 20% recorded once. The source of this sequence is a male donor with ankylosing spondylitis or in good health (not recorded which). The sample was blood, either unsorted or a sorted T cell fraction (not recorded which).

CDR3 nucleotides: TGTGCCAGCCGAGCGGTCAGCGGGGGGCTCACAGATACGCAGTATTTT. Its translation is CASRAVSGGLTDTQYF. The rearrangement joins TRBV4-2 to TRBJ2-3; 9 bases match TRBD2. Losses at the gene ends were 8 bases for V and 2 bases for J; bases not matched to a gene: 11. Germline V gene lookup returns CDR1 LGHNA and CDR2 YNFKEQ. The CDR3 is 16 residues long.